Many counts were recorded for the clone carrying this TCR beta chain. Antigen: not known. TCRdb reprocessed the RACE reads via MiXCR and lists one record per CDR3 protein. Of some 42,000 distinct CDR3 sequences in the sample, 8% to 9% were seen once. Germline assignment: CDR1 LNHDA and CDR2 SQIVND (reference sequence). The CDR3 spans 13 residues. The germline V and J ends were trimmed by 3 bases and 8 bases, with 13 bases remaining between them. Time point defined: patch test 2, 6 weeks after DPC sensitization. Noted treatment: therapeutic diphenylcyclopropenone sensitization with weekly scalp DPC. The record originates from a study of human T cells and chemical hapten exposure. About the research overall: Small discrepancies in pooled library volume mainly accounted for the varying TCR yields per sample.

The study's findings and limits: There was no change with DPC sensitization in TCRs above 1 in 1000 frequency.

The source is a woman between 35 and 50 years old with alopecia areata. Some clones in this sample may be carry-over from other donors' samples. The starting material was whole blood, obtained in connection with sensitization to the hapten diphenylcyclopropenone (DPC). V usage is TRBV19 and J usage is TRBJ1-2, with D tentatively TRBD1 (5 bases). CDR3 in amino acids: CASSMSRDHGYTF. In nucleotides, the CDR3 is TGTGCCAGTAGTATGAGCAGGGACCACGGCTACACCTTC.